This TCR beta chain was identified in a study of human CD4 T cells and Enterobacteriaceae. All CD4+ cells other than CD45RA+CCR7+CD95- naive cells were sorted as memory, over 95% pure. This table comes from immunoSEQ multiplex PCR, and its TCRdb copy is limited to in-frame clones, with some not included. The sample has some 30,000 clones, roughly four fifths seen once. The CDR3 runs to 12 residues. Germline CDR1 and CDR2: SGHTA and FQGTGA. Trimming took 4 bases from V and 5 from J; bases not matched to a gene: 1. The source is a human donor in good health. The specimen was memory CD4+ T cells from blood. The chain employs TRBV7-3 and TRBJ1-1, with 7 bases identical to TRBD1. CDR3 in amino acids: CASSSGQTEAFF. Here the CDR3 DNA reads TGTGCCAGCAGCTCGGGACAGACTGAAGCTTTCTTT.